This T cell receptor beta chain was recovered during a study of OX40 agonist ivuxolimab in advanced cancers. Study-level information: Two cutaneous melanoma patients and one hepatocellular carcinoma patient, three in all, had partial responses. Study findings and constraints: Both blood CD4+ and CD8+ T cells showed clonal growth by week 6 at 0.1 to 3.0 mg/kg.

The CDR3 totals 16 residues. The junction had 8 bases not matched to a gene; V was cut back by 1 base and J by 4 bases. Looked up from germline, CDR1 is SGHTA and CDR2 is FQGNSA. Libraries were prepared by immunoSEQ multiplex PCR; TCRdb keeps only in-frame clonotypes and omits some of them. The table records roughly 100,000 clones, around 89% of them present only once. Autoimmune disease history or systemic immunosuppression excluded patients. Points on this clone: Its antigen is not identified.

V is TRBV7-2 and J is TRBJ1-2; 8 nucleotides agree with TRBD1. This material consisted of CD4+ or CD8+ T cells sorted from blood, taken in a trial of the OX40 agonist ivuxolimab. The origin of this receptor is an adult with an advanced solid tumor such as melanoma, head and neck, liver or kidney cancer. CDR3 region: CASSLDPGGYIYGYTF. The CDR3 coding sequence is TGTGCCAGCAGCTTAGACCCAGGGGGCTATATCTATGGCTACACCTTC.